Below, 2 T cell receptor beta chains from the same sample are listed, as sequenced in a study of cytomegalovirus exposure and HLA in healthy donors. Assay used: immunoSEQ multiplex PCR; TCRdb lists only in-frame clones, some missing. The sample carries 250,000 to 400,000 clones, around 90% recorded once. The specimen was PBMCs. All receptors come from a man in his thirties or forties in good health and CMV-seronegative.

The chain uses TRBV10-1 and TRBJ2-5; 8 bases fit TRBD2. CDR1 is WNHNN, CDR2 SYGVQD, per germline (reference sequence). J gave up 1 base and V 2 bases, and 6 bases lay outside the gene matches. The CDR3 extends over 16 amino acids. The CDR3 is CASSENPAGVQETQYF. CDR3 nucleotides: TGCGCCAGCAGTGAGAATCCAGCGGGGGTCCAAGAGACCCAGTACTTC.

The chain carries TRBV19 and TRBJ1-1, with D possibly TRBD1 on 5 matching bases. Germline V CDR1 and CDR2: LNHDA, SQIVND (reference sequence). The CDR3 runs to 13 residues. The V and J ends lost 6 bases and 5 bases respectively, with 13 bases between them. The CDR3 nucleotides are TGTGCCAGTAGGGATACAGGTCGGACTGAAGCTTTCTTT. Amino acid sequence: CASRDTGRTEAFF.